This TCR beta chain was recorded in a study of T cell repertoires in cytomegalovirus infection. As for the study in general: CMV infection and matching HLA type were both indicated by public TCR beta signatures.

In germline, CDR1 is LNHNV, CDR2 YYDKDF (reference sequence). Trimming took 5 bases from V and 2 from J; bases not matched to a gene: 3. The CDR3 sequence is 15 residues long. Study results and caveats: The response measured ex vivo was dominated by TCR beta clonotypes (HLA-C-restricted and CMV-specific). Summed frequency of shared TCR beta families picked out CMV carriers who also had the relevant HLA.

This clonotype was recorded many times. Its antigen is not known. TCRdb re-called the reads through MiXCR, storing one row per CDR3 protein. The sample lists approximately 500,000 distinct CDR3 sequences; about 26% were seen once. The V and J genes are TRBV15 and TRBJ2-3; 11 bases fit TRBD2. The sample taken for sequencing was PBMCs. This receptor was identified in a human donor in good health (CMV status not recorded). Some clones in this sample may be carry-over from other donors' samples. CDR3 sequence: CATSGGLAATDTQYF. CDR3 DNA sequence: TGTGCCACCAGCGGGGGACTAGCGGCCACAGATACGCAGTATTTT.